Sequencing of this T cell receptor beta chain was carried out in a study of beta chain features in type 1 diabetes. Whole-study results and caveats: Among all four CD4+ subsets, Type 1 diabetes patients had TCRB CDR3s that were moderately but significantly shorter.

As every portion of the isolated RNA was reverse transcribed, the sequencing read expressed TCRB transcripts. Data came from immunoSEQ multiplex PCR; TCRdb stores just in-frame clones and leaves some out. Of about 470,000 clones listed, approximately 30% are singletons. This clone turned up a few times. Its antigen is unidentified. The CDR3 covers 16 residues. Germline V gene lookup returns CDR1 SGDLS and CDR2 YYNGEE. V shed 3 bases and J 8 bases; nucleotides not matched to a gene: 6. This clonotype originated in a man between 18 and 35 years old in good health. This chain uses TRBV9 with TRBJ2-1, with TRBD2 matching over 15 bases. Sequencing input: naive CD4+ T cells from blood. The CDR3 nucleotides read TGTGCCAGCAGCGACCCGGGACTAGCGGGAGGCTATGAGCAGTTCTTC. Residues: CASSDPGLAGGYEQFF.